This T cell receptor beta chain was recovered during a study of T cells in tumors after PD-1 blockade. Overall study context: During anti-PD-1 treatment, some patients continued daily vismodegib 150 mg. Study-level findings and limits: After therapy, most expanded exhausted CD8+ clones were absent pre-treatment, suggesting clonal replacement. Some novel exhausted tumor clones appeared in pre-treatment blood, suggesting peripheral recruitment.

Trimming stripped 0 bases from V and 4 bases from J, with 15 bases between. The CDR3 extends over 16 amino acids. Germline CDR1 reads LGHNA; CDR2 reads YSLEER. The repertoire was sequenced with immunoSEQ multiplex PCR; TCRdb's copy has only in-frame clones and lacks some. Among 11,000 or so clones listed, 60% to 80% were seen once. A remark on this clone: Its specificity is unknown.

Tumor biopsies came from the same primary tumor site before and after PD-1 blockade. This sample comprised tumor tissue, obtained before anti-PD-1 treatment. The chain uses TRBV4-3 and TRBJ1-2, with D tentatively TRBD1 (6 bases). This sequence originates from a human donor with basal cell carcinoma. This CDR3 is CASSQERAGAVYGYTF. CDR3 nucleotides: TGCGCCAGCAGCCAAGAGAGGGCAGGGGCCGTCTATGGCTACACCTTC.